The source of this T cell receptor (beta chain) is a study of CD8 T cells in Susac syndrome. CD8+ and CD4+ T cells circulating in blood were sequenced for TCR beta. The multiple sclerosis controls were treatment-naive patients affected by stable or active relapsing-remitting disease. FACS enriched CD8+ TEMRA cells, while bulk CD8+ and CD4+ were negatively isolated. Random hexamers served to reverse transcribe roughly 0.45 to 1 ug RNA. The amplification used immunoSEQ multiplex PCR on TCR beta CDR3; it spanned 54 Vbeta and 13 Jbeta. TCRdb analysed the immunoSEQ multiplex PCR reads with MiXCR anew, one entry per CDR3 protein. The data contain over 150,000 distinct CDR3 sequences, roughly 96% of them singletons. V shed 3 bases and J shed 3 bases, with 12 bases lying between them. The germline CDR1 and CDR2 sequences are SGHNT and YYREEE (reference sequence). The CDR3 has 14 amino acids.

The V call is TRBV5-4, the J call TRBJ1-1; D is possibly TRBD1 (5 bases). The sequencing sample was made of CD4+ T cells from PBMCs. This receptor was taken from a human donor with multiple sclerosis. Here the CDR3 DNA reads TGTGCCAGCAGCTCATGGGGGAGGGACACTGAAGCTTTCTTT. Protein: CASSSWGRDTEAFF.